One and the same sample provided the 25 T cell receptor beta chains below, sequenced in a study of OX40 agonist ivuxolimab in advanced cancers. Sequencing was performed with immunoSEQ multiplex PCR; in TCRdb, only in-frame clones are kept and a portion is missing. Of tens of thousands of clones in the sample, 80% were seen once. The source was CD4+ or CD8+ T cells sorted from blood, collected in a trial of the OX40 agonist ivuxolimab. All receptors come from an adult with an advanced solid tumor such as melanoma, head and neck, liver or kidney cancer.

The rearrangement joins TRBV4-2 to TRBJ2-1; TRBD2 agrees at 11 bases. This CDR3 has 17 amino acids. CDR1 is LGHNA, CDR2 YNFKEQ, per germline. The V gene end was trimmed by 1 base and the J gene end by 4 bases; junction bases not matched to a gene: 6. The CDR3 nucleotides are TGTGCCAGCAGCCAAGTGGGGGCTAGCGGGAGGTACAATGAGCAGTTCTTC. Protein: CASSQVGASGRYNEQFF.

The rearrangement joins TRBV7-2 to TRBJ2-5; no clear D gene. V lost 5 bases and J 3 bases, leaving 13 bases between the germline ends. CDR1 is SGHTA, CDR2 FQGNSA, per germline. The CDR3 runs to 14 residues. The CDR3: CASSRYYREETQYF. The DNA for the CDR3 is TGTGCCAGCAGCCGATACTACCGAGAAGAGACCCAGTACTTC.

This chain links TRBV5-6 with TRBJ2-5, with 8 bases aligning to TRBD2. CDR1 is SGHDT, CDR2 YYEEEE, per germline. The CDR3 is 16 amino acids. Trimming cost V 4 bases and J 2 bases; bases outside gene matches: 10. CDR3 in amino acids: CASSPQRAGVQETQYF. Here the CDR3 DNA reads TGTGCCAGCAGCCCTCAACGAGCGGGAGTGCAAGAGACCCAGTACTTC.

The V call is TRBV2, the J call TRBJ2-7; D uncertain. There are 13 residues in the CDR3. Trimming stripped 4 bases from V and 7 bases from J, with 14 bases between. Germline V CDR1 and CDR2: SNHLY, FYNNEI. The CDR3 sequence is CASSVSPEREQYF. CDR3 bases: TGTGCCAGCAGTGTAAGCCCGGAAAGGGAGCAGTACTTC.

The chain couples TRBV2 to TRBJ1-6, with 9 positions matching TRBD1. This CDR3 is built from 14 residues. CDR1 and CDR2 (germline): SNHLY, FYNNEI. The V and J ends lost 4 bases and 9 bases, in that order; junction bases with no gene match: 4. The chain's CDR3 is CASSVGQGGSPLHF. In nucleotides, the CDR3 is TGTGCCAGCAGTGTGGGACAGGGTGGTTCACCCCTCCACTTT.

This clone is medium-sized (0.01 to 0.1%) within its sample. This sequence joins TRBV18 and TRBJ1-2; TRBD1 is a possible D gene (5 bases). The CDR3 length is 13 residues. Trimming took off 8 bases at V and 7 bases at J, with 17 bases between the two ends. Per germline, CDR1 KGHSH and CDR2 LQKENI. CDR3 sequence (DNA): TGTGCCAGCCAGACCCAGGGAATGGCTGGCTACACCTTC. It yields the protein CASQTQGMAGYTF.

CDR3 residues: CASSRTGANVLTF. DNA of the CDR3: TGTGCCAGCAGTCGGACTGGGGCCAACGTCCTGACTTTC. The rearrangement links TRBV9 to TRBJ2-6; D remains unclear. The V and J ends lost 5 bases and 2 bases respectively, with 5 bases between them. Germline assignment: CDR1 SGDLS and CDR2 YYNGEE. The length of the CDR3 is 13 residues.

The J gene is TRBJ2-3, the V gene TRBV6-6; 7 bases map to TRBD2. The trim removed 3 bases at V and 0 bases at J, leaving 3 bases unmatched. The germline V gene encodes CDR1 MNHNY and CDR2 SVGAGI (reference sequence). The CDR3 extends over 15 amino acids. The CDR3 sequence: CASSYISGSTDTQYF. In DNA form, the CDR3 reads TGTGCCAGCAGTTATATTAGCGGGAGCACAGATACGCAGTATTTT.

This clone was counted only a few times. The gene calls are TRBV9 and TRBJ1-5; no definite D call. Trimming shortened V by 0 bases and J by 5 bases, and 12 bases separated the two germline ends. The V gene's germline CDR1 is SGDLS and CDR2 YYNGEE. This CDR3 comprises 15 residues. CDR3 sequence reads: CASSVAPGADQPQHF. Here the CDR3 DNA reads TGTGCCAGCAGCGTAGCGCCAGGCGCGGATCAGCCCCAGCATTTT.

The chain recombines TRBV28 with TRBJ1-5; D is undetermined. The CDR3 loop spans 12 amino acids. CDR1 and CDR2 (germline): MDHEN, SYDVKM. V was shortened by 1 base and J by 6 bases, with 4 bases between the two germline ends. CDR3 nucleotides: TGTGCCAGCAGTTTATTTGTTCAGCCCCAGCATTTT. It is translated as CASSLFVQPQHF.

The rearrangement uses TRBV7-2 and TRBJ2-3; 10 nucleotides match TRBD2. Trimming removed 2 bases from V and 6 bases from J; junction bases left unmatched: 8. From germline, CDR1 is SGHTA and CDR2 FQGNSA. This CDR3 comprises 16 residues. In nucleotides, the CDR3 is TGTGCCAGCAGCTTAAATCGAGCGGGGGGGCCGGATACGCAGTATTTT. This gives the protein CASSLNRAGGPDTQYF.

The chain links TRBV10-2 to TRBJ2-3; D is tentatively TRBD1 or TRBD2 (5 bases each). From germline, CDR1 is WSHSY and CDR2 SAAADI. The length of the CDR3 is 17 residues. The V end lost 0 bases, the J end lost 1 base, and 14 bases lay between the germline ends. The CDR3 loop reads CASSESGPGFRTDTQYF. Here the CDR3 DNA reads TGCGCCAGCAGTGAGTCGGGACCGGGCTTTCGCACAGATACGCAGTATTTT.

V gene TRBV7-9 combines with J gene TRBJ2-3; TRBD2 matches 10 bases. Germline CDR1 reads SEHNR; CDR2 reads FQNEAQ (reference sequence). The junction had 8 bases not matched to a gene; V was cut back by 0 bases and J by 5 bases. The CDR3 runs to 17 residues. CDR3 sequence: CASSLATSGARGDTQYF. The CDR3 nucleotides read TGTGCCAGCAGCTTAGCTACTAGCGGGGCCCGGGGAGATACGCAGTATTTT. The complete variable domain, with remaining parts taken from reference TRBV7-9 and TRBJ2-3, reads DTGVSQNPRHKITKRGQNVTFRCDPISEHNRLYWYRQTLGQGPEFLTYFQNEAQLEKSRLLSDRFSAERPKGSFSTLEIQRTEQGDSAMYLCASSLATSGARGDTQYFGPGTRLTVL.

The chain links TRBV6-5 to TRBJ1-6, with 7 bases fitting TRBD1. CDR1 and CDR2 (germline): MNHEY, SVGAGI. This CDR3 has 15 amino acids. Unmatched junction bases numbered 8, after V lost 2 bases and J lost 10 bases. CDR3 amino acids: CASSYRGRLNSPLHF. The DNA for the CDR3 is TGTGCCAGCAGTTACAGGGGGCGGTTAAACTCACCCCTCCACTTT.

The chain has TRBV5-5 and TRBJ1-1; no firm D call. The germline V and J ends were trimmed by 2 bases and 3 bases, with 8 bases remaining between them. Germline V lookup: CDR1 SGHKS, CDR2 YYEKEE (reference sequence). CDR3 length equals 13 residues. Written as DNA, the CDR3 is TGTGCCAGCAGCTTTGAAAGGCACACTGAAGCTTTCTTT. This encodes CASSFERHTEAFF.

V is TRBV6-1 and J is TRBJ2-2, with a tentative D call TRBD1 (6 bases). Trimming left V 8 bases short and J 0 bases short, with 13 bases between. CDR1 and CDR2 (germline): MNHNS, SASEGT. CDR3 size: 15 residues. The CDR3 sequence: CASVPGHTNTGELFF. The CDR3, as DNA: TGTGCCAGCGTACCGGGACATACGAACACCGGGGAGCTGTTTTTT.

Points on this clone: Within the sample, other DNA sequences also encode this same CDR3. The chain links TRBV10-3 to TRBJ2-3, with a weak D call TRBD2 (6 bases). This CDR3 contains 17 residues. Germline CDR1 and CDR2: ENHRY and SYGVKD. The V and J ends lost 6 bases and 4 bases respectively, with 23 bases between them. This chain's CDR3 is CAISSYSQGGRSDTQYF. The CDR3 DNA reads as TGTGCCATCAGCTCGTACTCGCAGGGAGGTCGCTCAGATACGCAGTATTTT.

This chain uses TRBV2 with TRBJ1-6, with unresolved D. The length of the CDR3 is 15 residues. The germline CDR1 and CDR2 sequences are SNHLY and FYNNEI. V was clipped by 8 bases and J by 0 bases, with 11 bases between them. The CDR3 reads CASLVVSSYNSPLHF. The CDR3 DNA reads TGTGCCAGCCTTGTGGTTAGCTCCTATAATTCACCCCTCCACTTT. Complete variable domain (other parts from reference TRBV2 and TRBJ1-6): EPEVTQTPSHQVTQMGQEVILRCVPISNHLYFYWYRQILGQKVEFLVSFYNNEISEKSEIFDDQFSVERPDGSNFTLKIRSTKLEDSAMYFCASLVVSSYNSPLHFGNGTRLTVT.

DNA for the CDR3: TGTGCCAGTAGTATAAATCCGGGACAGGGGGGATATAGCAATCAGCCCCAGCATTTT. Amino acid sequence: CASSINPGQGGYSNQPQHF. The chain uses TRBV19 and TRBJ1-5; TRBD1 matches 11 bases. This CDR3 is built from 19 residues. J was trimmed by 0 bases and V by 2 bases; bases with no gene match: 9. Germline CDR1 reads LNHDA; CDR2 reads SQIVND (reference sequence).

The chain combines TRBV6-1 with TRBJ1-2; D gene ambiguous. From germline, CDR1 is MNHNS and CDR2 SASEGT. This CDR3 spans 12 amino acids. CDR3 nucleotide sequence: TGTGCAGTTAACGCCCCAGGCTATGGCTACACCTTC. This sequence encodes CAVNAPGYGYTF.

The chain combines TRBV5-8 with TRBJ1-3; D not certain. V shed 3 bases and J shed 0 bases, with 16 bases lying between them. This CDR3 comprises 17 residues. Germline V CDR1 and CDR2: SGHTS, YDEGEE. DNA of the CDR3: TGTGCCAGCAGCTCCTTGGACGGGTTTTTCTCTGGAAACACCATATATTTT. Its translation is CASSSLDGFFSGNTIYF.

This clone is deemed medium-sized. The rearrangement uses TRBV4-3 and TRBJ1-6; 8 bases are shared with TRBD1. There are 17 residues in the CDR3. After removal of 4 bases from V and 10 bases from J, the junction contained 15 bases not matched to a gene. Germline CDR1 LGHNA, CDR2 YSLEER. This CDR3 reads CASSLAGGPVFRSPLHF. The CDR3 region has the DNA TGCGCCAGCAGCCTTGCAGGGGGCCCTGTTTTTCGGTCACCCCTCCACTTT.

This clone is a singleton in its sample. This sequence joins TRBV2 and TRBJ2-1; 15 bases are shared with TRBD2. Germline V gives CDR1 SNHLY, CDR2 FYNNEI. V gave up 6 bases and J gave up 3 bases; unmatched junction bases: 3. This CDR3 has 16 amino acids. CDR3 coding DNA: TGTGCCAGCAGATCGGGACTAGCGGGAGGCTACAATGAGCAGTTCTTC. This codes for CASRSGLAGGYNEQFF.

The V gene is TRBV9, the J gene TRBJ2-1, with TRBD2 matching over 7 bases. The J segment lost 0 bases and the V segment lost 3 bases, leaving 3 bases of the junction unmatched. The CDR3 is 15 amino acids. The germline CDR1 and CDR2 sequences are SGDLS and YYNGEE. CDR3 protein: CASSASGSSYNEQFF. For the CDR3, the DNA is TGTGCCAGCAGCGCTAGCGGTAGCTCCTACAATGAGCAGTTCTTC.

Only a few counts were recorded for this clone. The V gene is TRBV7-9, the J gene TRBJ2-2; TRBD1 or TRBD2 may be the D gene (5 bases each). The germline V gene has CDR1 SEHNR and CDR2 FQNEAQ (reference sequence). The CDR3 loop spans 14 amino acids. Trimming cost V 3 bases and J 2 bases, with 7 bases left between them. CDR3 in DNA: TGTGCCAGCAGCTTGGGGGTTAACACCGGGGAGCTGTTTTTT. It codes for CASSLGVNTGELFF.